This T cell receptor (beta chain) was retrieved from a study of blood T cell repertoires in COVID-19. Looking at the study overall: Spain, Italy and the United States supplied samples that represented acute and convalescent COVID-19.

V was clipped by 2 bases and J by 1 base; unmatched bases: 15. Germline lookup yields CDR1 GTSNPN and CDR2 SVGIG (reference sequence). The CDR3 is 18 amino acids. Per the original methods: Estimated nucleated cell counts came from reference gene primer amplification. Sequenced by immunoSEQ multiplex PCR; TCRdb stores in-frame clones only, minus some. Clone size and V and J calls were adopted from that table, with D and trimming inferred from the DNA. The table records about 260,000 clones, 87% of them present only once. This sequence was found in a woman aged 45-59 years who had recovered from COVID-19. The chain links TRBV30 to TRBJ1-1; TRBD1 matches 8 bases. Sequenced material: peripheral blood. CDR3 loop: CAWSFRTGWIAGNTEAFF. CDR3 DNA: TGTGCCTGGAGTTTCCGGACAGGGTGGATCGCGGGGAACACTGAAGCTTTCTTT.